This T cell receptor beta chain is from a study of spatial heterogeneity in lung cancer. Points from the study as a whole: How many expanded intratumoral alpha and beta TCRs were present tracked the tumor mutation count, which was a count of nonsynonymous mutations.

Time point defined: sample taken at primary tumor resection. From the 5' RACE reads, TCRdb called clonotypes with MiXCR, one entry per CDR3 protein. Seen here are about 3,100 distinct CDR3 sequences, 9.5% to 14% observed once, and the top ten hold 12%. Germline assignment: CDR1 MGHDK and CDR2 SYGVNS. The CDR3 consists of 14 residues. Trimming removed 3 bases at V and 0 bases at J, with 8 bases between. Relative to its sample, this clonotype is medium-sized. Its antigen is not identified. Sequencing used lung tumor tissue, obtained at surgery. V usage is TRBV25-1 and J usage is TRBJ1-1, with D perhaps TRBD1 (5 bases). This sequence was found in a male donor with early-stage non-small cell lung cancer. CDR3: CASSDQGMNTEAFF. The CDR3 bases are TGTGCCAGCAGTGACCAGGGCATGAACACTGAAGCTTTCTTT.